These T cell receptor beta chains were read from a single sample in a study of cytomegalovirus exposure and HLA in healthy donors. The protocol was immunoSEQ multiplex PCR, while the TCRdb copy is restricted to in-frame clones and leaves out a portion. This table holds 90,000 to 110,000 clones, 69% found once. The sample consisted of PBMCs. All receptors derive from a man aged 30 to 39 in good health and CMV-seronegative. Each CDR3 is given with its conserved first and last residue. The order of the fields is clone size, V gene, D gene, J gene, CDR3 DNA, CDR3 protein. D genes are given only for firm matches. The size field is filled for only some rows; it gives once, few, many or a size class.

abundance: NA; v_gene: TRBV28; d_gene: TRBD1; j_gene: TRBJ1-2; CDR3nt: TGTGCCAGCCGGTCACCACAGGGGTTCTTTGGCTACACCTTC; CDR3aa: CASRSPQGFFGYTF
abundance: few; v_gene: TRBV11-2; d_gene: NA; j_gene: TRBJ1-4; CDR3nt: TGTGCCAGCAGCTTAGTGCCGGGTCAGAAACTGTTTTTT; CDR3aa: CASSLVPGQKLFF
abundance: few; v_gene: TRBV11-2; d_gene: NA; j_gene: TRBJ2-2; CDR3nt: TGTGCCAGCAGCTTAATGATTAGCGGGAACACCGGGGAGCTGTTTTTT; CDR3aa: CASSLMISGNTGELFF
abundance: NA; v_gene: TRBV9; d_gene: NA; j_gene: TRBJ1-3; CDR3nt: TGTGCCAGCAGCGTAGGCACAGGCTCTGGAAACACCATATATTTT; CDR3aa: CASSVGTGSGNTIYF
abundance: few; v_gene: TRBV28; d_gene: NA; j_gene: TRBJ2-7; CDR3nt: TGTGCCAGCGCTAGGTATGAAACCTACGAGCAGTACTTC; CDR3aa: CASARYETYEQYF
abundance: NA; v_gene: TRBV19; d_gene: NA; j_gene: TRBJ2-1; CDR3nt: TGTGCCAGTCGACGGGGGTCCAGCTCCTACAATGAGCAGTTCTTC; CDR3aa: CASRRGSSSYNEQFF
abundance: few; v_gene: TRBV4-3; d_gene: NA; j_gene: TRBJ2-1; CDR3nt: TGCGCCAGCAGCCAAGTGCGGGACGAGCAGTTCTTC; CDR3aa: CASSQVRDEQFF
abundance: once; v_gene: TRBV18; d_gene: NA; j_gene: TRBJ2-5; CDR3nt: TGTGCCAGCTCAGCCGGGTCAAGGGAGACCCAGTACTTC; CDR3aa: CASSAGSRETQYF
abundance: NA; v_gene: TRBV9; d_gene: TRBD2; j_gene: TRBJ2-1; CDR3nt: TGTGCCAGCAGCGTGGATACTAGCGGGAGGCCCCGGCAGTTCTTC; CDR3aa: CASSVDTSGRPRQFF
abundance: NA; v_gene: TRBV6-1; d_gene: NA; j_gene: TRBJ1-1; CDR3nt: TGTGCCAGCAGTGCCTTAAGGGGTAGGGGGAAAGAAGGGACTGAAGCTTTCTTT; CDR3aa: CASSALRGRGKEGTEAFF
abundance: NA; v_gene: TRBV5-6; d_gene: TRBD1; j_gene: TRBJ2-7; CDR3nt: TGTGCCAGCAGATCCGACAGGGGGCGTGAGCAGTACTTC; CDR3aa: CASRSDRGREQYF
abundance: NA; v_gene: TRBV7-2; d_gene: NA; j_gene: TRBJ1-1; CDR3nt: TGTGCCAGCAGCCCCCGGACAGTGAACACTGAAGCTTTCTTT; CDR3aa: CASSPRTVNTEAFF
abundance: NA; v_gene: TRBV30; d_gene: NA; j_gene: TRBJ2-5; CDR3nt: TGTGCCTGGAGTGTACTGGAGACCCAGTACTTC; CDR3aa: CAWSVLETQYF
abundance: NA; v_gene: TRBV6-6; d_gene: TRBD2; j_gene: TRBJ2-1; CDR3nt: TGTGCCAGCAGTAGCGGGAGCTCCTACAATGAGCAGTTCTTC; CDR3aa: CASSSGSSYNEQFF
abundance: NA; v_gene: TRBV9; d_gene: NA; j_gene: TRBJ2-1; CDR3nt: TGTGCCAGCAGCGTAGAGGCTAGTGGCAATGAGCAGTTCTTC; CDR3aa: CASSVEASGNEQFF